What follows are 25 T cell receptor beta chains derived from one specimen sequenced in a study of T cell repertoires in cytomegalovirus infection. Their antigen targets remain unknown. TCRdb called the reads again in MiXCR, with one record for every CDR3 protein. The sample has 200,000 or so distinct CDR3 sequences; 35% to 45% are singletons. The sequences come from CD8+ T cells from cultured PBMCs, collected from culture after CMV antigen stimulation. These receptors came from a human donor in good health (CMV status not recorded). Some clones in this sample may be carry-over from other donors' samples.

The chain carries TRBV7-9 and TRBJ1-5, with D perhaps matching TRBD1 (6 bases). Trimming pared 4 bases from V and 7 bases from J, leaving 14 bases between. Looked up from germline, CDR1 is SEHNR and CDR2 is FQNEAQ (reference sequence). The CDR3 is 14 amino acids. The DNA of the CDR3 is TGTGCCAGCAGCTCGACAGGAGATACACAGCCCCAGCATTTT. It translates to CASSSTGDTQPQHF.

The rearrangement joins TRBV7-9 to TRBJ2-1; D is perhaps TRBD2 (5 bases). V was clipped by 4 bases and J by 15 bases, with 7 bases between them. The CDR3 length is 9 residues. Per the germline V gene, CDR1 is SEHNR and CDR2 is FQNEAQ (reference sequence). CDR3 residues: CASSYEGFF. The DNA of the CDR3 is TGTGCCAGCAGCTACGAGGGGTTCTTC.

This clonotype has only a few counts. V gene TRBV6-6 combines with J gene TRBJ2-1; D is possibly TRBD1 (5 bases). This CDR3 is 12 amino acids long. Germline values: CDR1 MNHNY, CDR2 SVGAGI (reference sequence). Trimming shortened V by 2 bases and J by 8 bases, and 7 bases separated the two germline ends. The DNA of the CDR3 is TGTGCCAGCAGTTACGTCAGGGATGAGCAGTTCTTC. This sequence encodes CASSYVRDEQFF.

The V gene is TRBV4-1, the J gene TRBJ2-6; maybe TRBD1 (7 bases). The CDR3 is made up of 19 amino acids. In germline, CDR1 is MGHRA, CDR2 YSYEKL. The V and J ends lost 10 bases and 0 bases respectively, with 25 bases between them. The CDR3 spells CATGGPGTVDPSGANVLTF. The CDR3 coding sequence is TGCGCCACCGGGGGACCAGGGACAGTCGATCCCTCTGGGGCCAACGTCCTGACTTTC.

Worth noting for this clonotype: Being one base from a much bigger clone, this may be a read error. The chain combines TRBV27 with TRBJ2-1; no clear D gene. Trimming removed 6 bases at V and 4 bases at J, with 4 bases between. CDR1 and CDR2 (germline): MNHEY, SMNVEV (reference sequence). The CDR3 runs to 11 residues. This CDR3 is CASSRYNEQFF. DNA for the CDR3: TGTGCCAGCAGCCGATACAATGAGCAGTTCTTC.

This clonotype has a single count. The chain recombines TRBV11-2 with TRBJ2-7; possible D gene TRBD2, 5 bases. Germline V gives CDR1 SGHAT, CDR2 FQNNGV. This CDR3 contains 14 residues. Trimming removed 3 bases at V and 1 base at J, with 10 bases between. For the CDR3, the DNA is TGTGCCAGCAGCTTTAAAGGCGGGTCCTACGAGCAGTACTTC. Residues: CASSFKGGSYEQYF.

This clonotype was picked up a small number of times. This sequence joins TRBV7-9 and TRBJ2-7, with D tentatively TRBD2 (6 bases). Trimming cost V 5 bases and J 0 bases, with 14 bases left between them. Germline loops: CDR1 SEHNR, CDR2 FQNEAQ (reference sequence). The length of the CDR3 is 15 residues. In DNA, the CDR3 is TGTGCCAGCAGCCCCCCGGGGGAGGCCTCCTACGAGCAGTACTTC. Translated, it gives CASSPPGEASYEQYF.

The V and J genes are TRBV11-3 and TRBJ2-2; D remains ambiguous. Trimming cost V 3 bases and J 2 bases, with 19 bases left between them. The CDR3 totals 18 residues. Germline V gene sequence: CDR1 SGHNT, CDR2 YENEEA. The CDR3 DNA sequence: TGTGCCAGCAGCTTTCCTATTTTCGGACCCGCCAACACCGGGGAGCTGTTTTTT. It encodes CASSFPIFGPANTGELFF.

Notes on this clonotype: One end of the junction is discordant with germline, which a read error may explain. The V and J genes are TRBV11-2 and TRBJ2-1, with D perhaps matching TRBD2 (7 bases). This CDR3 is 13 amino acids long. The germline CDR1 and CDR2 sequences are SGHAT and FQNNGV. DNA for the CDR3: TGTGCCAGCAGCTTAGACGGCGGGGGCTCCTCCCAGTTC. Translating gives CASSLDGGGSSQF.

Only a few counts were recorded for this clonotype. V is TRBV4-1 and J is TRBJ2-3; TRBD2 aligns across 7 bases. The CDR3 length is 19 residues. V gave up 1 base and J gave up 2 bases; unmatched junction bases: 15. Germline V CDR1 and CDR2: MGHRA, YSYEKL. CDR3 DNA: TGCGCCAGCAGCCAAGTCTTTCGCGGGGGACTTTCATACACAGATACGCAGTATTTT. It encodes CASSQVFRGGLSYTDTQYF.

This clonotype was counted only a few times. The V gene is TRBV12-3 or TRBV12-4, the J gene TRBJ1-2; D might be TRBD1 (6 bases). The CDR3 length is 15 residues. The V gene lost 3 bases and the J gene lost 3 bases, with 14 bases spanning the gap. CDR3 amino acids: CASSFFPGADYGYTF. The CDR3 nucleotides read TGTGCCAGCAGTTTCTTCCCGGGGGCGGACTATGGCTACACCTTC.

This chain links TRBV27 with TRBJ1-3; unclear D gene. Germline lookup yields CDR1 MNHEY and CDR2 SMNVEV (reference sequence). CDR3 length: 14 amino acids. V lost 0 bases and J lost 0, with 3 bases in between. The CDR3 sequence is CASSLSRSGNTIYF. DNA of the CDR3: TGTGCCAGCAGTTTATCCCGCTCTGGAAACACCATATATTTT.

The genes are TRBV7-8 and TRBJ2-1; D is possibly TRBD1 (6 bases). Trimming took 3 bases from V and 0 from J, leaving 12 bases between them. In germline, CDR1 is SGHVS, CDR2 FQNEAQ. The CDR3 extends over 16 amino acids. The CDR3 region is CASSFYTGTSYNEQFF. The DNA of the CDR3 is TGTGCCAGCAGCTTCTATACAGGGACCTCCTACAATGAGCAGTTCTTC.

Ten or more counts support this clonotype. The rearrangement links TRBV9 to TRBJ1-4, with TRBD1 identical over 9 bases. The CDR3 contains 14 residues. Germline V gene lookup returns CDR1 SGDLS and CDR2 YYNGEE. The trim removed 4 bases at V and 7 bases at J, leaving 5 bases unmatched. CDR3 coding DNA: TGTGCCAGCAGCTCCGGGACAGGGAGTGAAAAACTGTTTTTT. This gives the protein CASSSGTGSEKLFF. Full variable domain (remainder filled in from reference TRBV9 and TRBJ1-4): DSGVTQTPKHLITATGQRVTLRCSPRSGDLSVYWYQQSLDQGLQFLIQYYNGEERAKGNILERFSAQQFPDLHSELNLSSLELGDSALYFCASSSGTGSEKLFFGSGTQLSVL.

This chain joins TRBV10-3 and TRBJ2-5; D possibly uses TRBD1 or TRBD2 (5 bases each). Trimming shortened V by 0 bases and J by 5 bases, and 13 bases separated the two germline ends. CDR3 length: 15 amino acids. Germline CDR1 reads ENHRY; CDR2 reads SYGVKD. CDR3: CAISESPGPHETQYF. The DNA for the CDR3 is TGTGCCATCAGTGAGTCGCCGGGGCCTCACGAGACCCAGTACTTC.

Many counts were recorded for this clonotype. In nucleotides, the CDR3 is TGTGCCAGCAGGGGAGGGGTTCCCTTAGATGGCTACACCTTC. It is translated as CASRGGVPLDGYTF. The rearrangement uses TRBV6-5 and TRBJ1-2, with a weak D call TRBD1 (5 bases). The CDR3 has 14 residues. V lost 6 bases, J lost 6 bases, and 17 bases lay in between. Germline assignment: CDR1 MNHEY and CDR2 SVGAGI.

This clonotype was seen only a few times. DNA of the CDR3: TGTGCCAGCAGTTTAGCGCTTGGGGGAGTCGGGTCACCCCTCCACTTT. Its protein is CASSLALGGVGSPLHF. The chain recombines TRBV12-3 or TRBV12-4 with TRBJ1-6, with D tentatively TRBD1 (5 bases). This CDR3 region has 16 residues. V lost 0 bases and J 10 bases, leaving 16 bases between the germline ends.

This clonotype was recorded many times. The rearrangement links TRBV10-3 to TRBJ2-7, with D perhaps being TRBD1 or TRBD2 (5 bases each). The length of the CDR3 is 15 residues. CDR1 ENHRY and CDR2 SYGVKD come from the germline V gene. V lost 1 base and J lost 2, with 12 bases in between. CDR3 nucleotides: TGTGCCATCAGTGAGTGGGACGGAAAGACCTACGAGCAGTACTTC. Encoded protein: CAISEWDGKTYEQYF.

The chain is built from TRBV27 and TRBJ2-3; 9 nucleotides align to TRBD1. Germline assignment: CDR1 MNHEY and CDR2 SMNVEV (reference sequence). The CDR3 contains 16 residues. Trimming took 3 bases from V and 2 from J; bases not matched to a gene: 6. The CDR3 nucleotides read TGTGCCAGCAGTTTCCCTGGGGACAGGGACACAGATACGCAGTATTTT. The encoded protein is CASSFPGDRDTDTQYF.

This sequence joins TRBV7-9 and TRBJ2-3, with 9 bases matching TRBD2. With V trimmed by 5 bases and J by 3 bases, 3 bases remained unmatched. CDR3 size: 14 residues. Looked up from germline, CDR1 is SEHNR and CDR2 is FQNEAQ (reference sequence). CDR3 DNA sequence: TGTGCCAGCAGCGCCAGCGGGAGGACAGATACGCAGTATTTT. It translates to CASSASGRTDTQYF.

V usage is TRBV27 and J usage is TRBJ1-1, with D possibly being TRBD1 (5 bases). V gave up 6 bases and J gave up 4 bases, with 18 bases separating them. This CDR3 contains 15 residues. In germline, CDR1 is MNHEY, CDR2 SMNVEV (reference sequence). The CDR3 DNA sequence: TGTGCCAGCAGATCTCCCGGGGGAAATATCACTGAAGCTTTCTTT. Translated: CASRSPGGNITEAFF.

This clonotype was detected only a few times. The chain has TRBV27 and TRBJ2-7; D possibly corresponds to TRBD1 (5 bases). Germline CDR1 and CDR2: MNHEY and SMNVEV (reference sequence). Between the trimmed V and J ends, which lost 4 bases and 1 base, there was a span of 11 bases. The CDR3 is made up of 14 amino acids. CDR3 nucleotides: TGTGCCAGCAGTTCCCCGACAGTTTCCTACGAGCAGTACTTC. Its translation: CASSSPTVSYEQYF.

V usage is TRBV16 and J usage is TRBJ2-1; D might be TRBD1 or TRBD2, each matching 5 bases. V lost 4 bases and J 6 bases, leaving 25 bases between the germline ends. Germline V lookup: CDR1 KGHSY, CDR2 FQNENV. This CDR3 is 18 amino acids long. As DNA, the CDR3 is TGTGCCAGCAGCCCCCGGGCCGCGGGCGGAACTGGGGGCAATGAGCAGTTCTTC. Amino acid sequence: CASSPRAAGGTGGNEQFF.

The J gene is TRBJ2-2, the V gene TRBV5-6, with 9 positions matching TRBD1. With V trimmed by 1 base and J by 3 bases, 4 bases remained unmatched. This CDR3 contains 16 residues. Germline-derived CDR1 and CDR2 are SGHDT and YYEEEE. CDR3 DNA sequence: TGTGCCAGCAGCTTGATGGACAGGGGTTACACCGGGGAGCTGTTTTTT. Translation: CASSLMDRGYTGELFF.

This sequence joins TRBV7-6 and TRBJ2-3; 8 positions agree with TRBD2. The germline V gene has CDR1 SGHVS and CDR2 FNYEAQ. This CDR3 contains 16 residues. The V gene end was trimmed by 5 bases and the J gene end by 0 bases; junction bases not matched to a gene: 7. Written as DNA, the CDR3 is TGTGCCAGCAGCGAGACTAGCGAACTTAGCACAGATACGCAGTATTTT. Translation gives CASSETSELSTDTQYF. Combining the CDR3 with reference TRBV7-6 and TRBJ2-3 gives the whole variable domain GAGVSQSPRYKVTKRGQDVALRCDPISGHVSLYWYRQALGQGPEFLTYFNYEAQQDKSGLPNDRFSAERPEGSISTLTIQRTEQRDSAMYRCASSETSELSTDTQYFGPGTRLTVL.